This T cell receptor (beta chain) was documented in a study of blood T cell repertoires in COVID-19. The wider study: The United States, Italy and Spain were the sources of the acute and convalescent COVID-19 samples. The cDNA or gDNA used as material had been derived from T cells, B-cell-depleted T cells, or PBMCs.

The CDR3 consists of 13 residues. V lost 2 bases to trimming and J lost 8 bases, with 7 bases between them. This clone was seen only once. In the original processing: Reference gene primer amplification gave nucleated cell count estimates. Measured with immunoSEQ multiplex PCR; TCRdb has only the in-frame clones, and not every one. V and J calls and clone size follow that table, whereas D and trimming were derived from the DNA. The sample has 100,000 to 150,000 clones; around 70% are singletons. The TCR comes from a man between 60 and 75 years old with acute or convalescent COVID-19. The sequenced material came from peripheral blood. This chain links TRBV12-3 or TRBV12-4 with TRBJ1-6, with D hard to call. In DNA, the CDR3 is TGTGCCAGCAGTTTAACCAGCGATTCACCCCTCCACTTT. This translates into CASSLTSDSPLHF.